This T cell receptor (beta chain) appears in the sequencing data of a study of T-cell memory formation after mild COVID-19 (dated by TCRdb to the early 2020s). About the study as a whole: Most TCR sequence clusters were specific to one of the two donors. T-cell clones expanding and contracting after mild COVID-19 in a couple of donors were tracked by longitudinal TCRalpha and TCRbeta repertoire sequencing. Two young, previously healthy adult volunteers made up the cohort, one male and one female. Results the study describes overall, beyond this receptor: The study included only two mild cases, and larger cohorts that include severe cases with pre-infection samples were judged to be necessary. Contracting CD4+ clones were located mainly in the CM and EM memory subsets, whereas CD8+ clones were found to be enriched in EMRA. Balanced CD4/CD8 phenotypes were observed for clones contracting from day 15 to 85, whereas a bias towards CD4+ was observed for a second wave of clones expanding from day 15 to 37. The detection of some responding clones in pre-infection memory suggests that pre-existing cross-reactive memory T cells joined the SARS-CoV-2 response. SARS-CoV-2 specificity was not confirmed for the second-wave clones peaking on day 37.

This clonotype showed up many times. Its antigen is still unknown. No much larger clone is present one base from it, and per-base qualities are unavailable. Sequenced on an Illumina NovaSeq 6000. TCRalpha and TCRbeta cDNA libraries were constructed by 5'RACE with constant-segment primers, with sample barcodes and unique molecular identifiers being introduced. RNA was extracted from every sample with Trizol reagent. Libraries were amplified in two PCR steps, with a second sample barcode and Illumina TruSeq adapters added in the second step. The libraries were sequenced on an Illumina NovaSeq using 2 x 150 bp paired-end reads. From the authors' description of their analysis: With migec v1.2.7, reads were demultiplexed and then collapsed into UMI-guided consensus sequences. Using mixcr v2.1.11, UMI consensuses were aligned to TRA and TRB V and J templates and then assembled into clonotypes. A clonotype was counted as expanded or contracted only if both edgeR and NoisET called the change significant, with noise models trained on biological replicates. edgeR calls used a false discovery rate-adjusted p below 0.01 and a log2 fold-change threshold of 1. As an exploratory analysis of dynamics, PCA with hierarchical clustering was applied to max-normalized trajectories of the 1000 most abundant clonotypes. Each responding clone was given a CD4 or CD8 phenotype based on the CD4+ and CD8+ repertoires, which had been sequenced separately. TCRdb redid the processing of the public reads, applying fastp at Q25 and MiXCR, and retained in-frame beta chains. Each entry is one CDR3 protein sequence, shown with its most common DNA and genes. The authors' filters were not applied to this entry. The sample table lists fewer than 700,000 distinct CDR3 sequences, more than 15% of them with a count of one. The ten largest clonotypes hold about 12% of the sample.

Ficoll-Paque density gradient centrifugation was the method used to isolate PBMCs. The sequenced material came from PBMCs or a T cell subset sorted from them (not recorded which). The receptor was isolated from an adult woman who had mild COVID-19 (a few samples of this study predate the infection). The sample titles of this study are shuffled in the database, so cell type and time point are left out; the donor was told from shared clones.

CDR3 protein: CASSLWAAQETQYF. At the DNA level, the sequence is TGCGCCAGCAGCTTGTGGGCAGCCCAAGAGACCCAGTACTTC. The rearrangement combines TRBV5-1 with TRBJ2-5; no confident D gene assignment can be made. The CDR3 contains 14 residues, cysteine and phenylalanine counted. Only the CDR3 portion is preserved as DNA: 42 bases, with reading frame beginning at the first base. The germline V gene sets CDR1 to SGHRS and CDR2 to YFSETQ. The germline ends are 8 bases apart after V is trimmed by 1 base and J by 1 base.